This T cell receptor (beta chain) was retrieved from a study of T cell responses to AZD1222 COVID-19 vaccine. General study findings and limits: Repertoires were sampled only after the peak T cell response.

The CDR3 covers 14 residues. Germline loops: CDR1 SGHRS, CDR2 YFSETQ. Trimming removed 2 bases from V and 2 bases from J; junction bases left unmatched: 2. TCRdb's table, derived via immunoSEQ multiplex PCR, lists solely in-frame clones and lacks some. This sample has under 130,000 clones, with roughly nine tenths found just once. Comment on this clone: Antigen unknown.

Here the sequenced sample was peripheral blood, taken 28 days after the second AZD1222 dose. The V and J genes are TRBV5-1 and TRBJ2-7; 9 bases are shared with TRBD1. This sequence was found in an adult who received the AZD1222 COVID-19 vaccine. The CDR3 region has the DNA TGCGCCAGCAGCTTTGGGACAGGGCCCTACGAGCAGTACTTC. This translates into CASSFGTGPYEQYF.